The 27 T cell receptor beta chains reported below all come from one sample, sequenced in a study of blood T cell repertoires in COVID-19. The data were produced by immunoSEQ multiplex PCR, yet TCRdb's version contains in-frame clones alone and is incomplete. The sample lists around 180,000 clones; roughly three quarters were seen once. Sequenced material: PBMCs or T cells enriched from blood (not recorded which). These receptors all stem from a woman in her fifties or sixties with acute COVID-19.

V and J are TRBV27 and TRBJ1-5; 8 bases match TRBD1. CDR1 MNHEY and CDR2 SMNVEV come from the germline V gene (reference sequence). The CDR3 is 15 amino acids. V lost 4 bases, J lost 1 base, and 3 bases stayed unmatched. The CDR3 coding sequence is TGTGCCAGCAGTTCAGGGGGCCCCAGCAATCAGCCCCAGCATTTT. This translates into CASSSGGPSNQPQHF.

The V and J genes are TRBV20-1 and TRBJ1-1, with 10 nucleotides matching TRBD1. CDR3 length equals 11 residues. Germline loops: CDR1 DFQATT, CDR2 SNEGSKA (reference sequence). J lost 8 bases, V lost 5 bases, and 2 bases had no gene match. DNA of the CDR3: TGCAGTGCTCTGACAGGGGGCGAAGCTTTCTTT. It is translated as CSALTGGEAFF.

CDR3 residues: CASSFQGFGEKLFF. Written as DNA, the CDR3 is TGTGCCAGCAGCTTCCAGGGTTTCGGGGAAAAACTGTTTTTT. The gene calls are TRBV5-5 and TRBJ1-4; weak D call: TRBD1 (5 bases). V gave up 2 bases and J gave up 8 bases, with 13 bases separating them. The CDR3 covers 14 residues. Germline values: CDR1 SGHKS, CDR2 YYEKEE (reference sequence).

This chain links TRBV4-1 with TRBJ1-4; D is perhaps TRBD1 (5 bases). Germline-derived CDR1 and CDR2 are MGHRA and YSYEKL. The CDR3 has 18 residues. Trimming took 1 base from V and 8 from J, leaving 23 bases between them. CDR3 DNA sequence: TGCGCCAGCAGCCAAGGGGCCGGCAGGGCCAACCCGAGGGAAAAACTGTTTTTT. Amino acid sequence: CASSQGAGRANPREKLFF.

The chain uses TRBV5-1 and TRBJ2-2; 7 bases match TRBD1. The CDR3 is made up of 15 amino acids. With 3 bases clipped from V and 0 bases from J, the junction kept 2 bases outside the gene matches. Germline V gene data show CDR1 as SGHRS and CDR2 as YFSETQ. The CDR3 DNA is TGCGCCAGCAGCTCCGACAGGGCGAACACCGGGGAGCTGTTTTTT. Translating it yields CASSSDRANTGELFF.

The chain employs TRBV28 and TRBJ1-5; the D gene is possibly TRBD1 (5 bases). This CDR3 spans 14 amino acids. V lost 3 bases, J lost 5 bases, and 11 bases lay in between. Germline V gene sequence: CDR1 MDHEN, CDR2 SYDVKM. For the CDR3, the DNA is TGTGCCAGCAGTTTTCGGGCAGGGTATCAGCCCCAGCATTTT. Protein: CASSFRAGYQPQHF. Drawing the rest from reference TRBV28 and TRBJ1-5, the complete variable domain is DVKVTQSSRYLVKRTGEKVFLECVQDMDHENMFWYRQDPGLGLRLIYFSYDVKMKEKGDIPEGYSVSREKKERFSLILESASTNQTSMYLCASSFRAGYQPQHFGDGTRLSIL.

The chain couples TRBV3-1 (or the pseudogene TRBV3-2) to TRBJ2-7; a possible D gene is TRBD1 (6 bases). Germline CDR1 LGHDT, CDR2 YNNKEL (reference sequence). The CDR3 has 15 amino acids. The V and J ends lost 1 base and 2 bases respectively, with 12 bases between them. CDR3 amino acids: CASSQGSQGTYEQYV. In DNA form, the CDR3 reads TGTGCCAGCAGCCAAGGTTCACAGGGTACCTACGAGCAGTACGTC.

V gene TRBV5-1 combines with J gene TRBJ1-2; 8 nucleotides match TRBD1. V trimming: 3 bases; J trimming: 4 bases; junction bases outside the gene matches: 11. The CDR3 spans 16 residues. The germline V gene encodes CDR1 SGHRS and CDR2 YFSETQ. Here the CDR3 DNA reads TGCGCCAGCAGCTATGACCGGGACAGGATCTCCTATGGCTACACCTTC. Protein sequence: CASSYDRDRISYGYTF.

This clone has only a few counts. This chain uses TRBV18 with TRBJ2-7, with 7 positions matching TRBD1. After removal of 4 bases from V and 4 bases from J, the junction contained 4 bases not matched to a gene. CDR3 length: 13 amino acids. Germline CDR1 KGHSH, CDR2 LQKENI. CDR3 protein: CASSRTGEYEQYV. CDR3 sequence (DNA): TGTGCCAGCTCACGCACAGGGGAGTACGAGCAGTACGTC.

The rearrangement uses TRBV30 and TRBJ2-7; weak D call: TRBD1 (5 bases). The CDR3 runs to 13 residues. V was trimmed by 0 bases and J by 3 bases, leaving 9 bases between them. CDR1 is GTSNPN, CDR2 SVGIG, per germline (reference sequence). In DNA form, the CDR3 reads TGTGCCTGGAGTGTAGCTAGGGGCTACGAGCAGTACGTC. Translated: CAWSVARGYEQYV.

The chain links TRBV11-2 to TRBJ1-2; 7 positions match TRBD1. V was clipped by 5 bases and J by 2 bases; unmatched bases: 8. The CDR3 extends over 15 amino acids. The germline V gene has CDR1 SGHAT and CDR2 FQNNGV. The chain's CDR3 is CASSPLTGPNYGYTF. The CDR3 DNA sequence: TGTGCCAGCAGCCCCCTGACAGGGCCGAACTATGGCTACACCTTC.

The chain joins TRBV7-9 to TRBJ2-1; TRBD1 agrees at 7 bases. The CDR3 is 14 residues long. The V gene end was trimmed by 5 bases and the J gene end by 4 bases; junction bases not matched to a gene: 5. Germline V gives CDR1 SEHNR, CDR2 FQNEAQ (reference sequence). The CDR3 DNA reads TGTGCCAGCAGCCGGGGACAGCTTTACAATGAGCAGTTCTTC. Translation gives CASSRGQLYNEQFF.

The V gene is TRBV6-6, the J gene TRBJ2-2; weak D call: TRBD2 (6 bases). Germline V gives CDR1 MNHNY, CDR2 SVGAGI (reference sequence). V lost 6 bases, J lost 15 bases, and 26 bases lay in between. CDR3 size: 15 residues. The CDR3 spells CASSLLGGENGGLFF. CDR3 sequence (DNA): TGTGCCAGCAGCCTGCTCGGCGGGGAAAATGGGGGTTTGTTTTTT.

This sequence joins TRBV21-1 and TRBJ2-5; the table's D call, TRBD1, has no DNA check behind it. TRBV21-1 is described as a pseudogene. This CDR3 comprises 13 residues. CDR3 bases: TGTGCCAGCAGCAGACAGGGGGAAGAGACCCAGTACTTC. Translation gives CASSRQGEETQYF.

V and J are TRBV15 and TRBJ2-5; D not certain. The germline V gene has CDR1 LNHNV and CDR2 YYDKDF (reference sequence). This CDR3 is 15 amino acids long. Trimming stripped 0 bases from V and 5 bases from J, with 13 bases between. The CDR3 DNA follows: TGTGCCACCAGCAGAGATCGCGGTTCCGAGGAGACCCAGTACTTC. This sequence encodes CATSRDRGSEETQYF.

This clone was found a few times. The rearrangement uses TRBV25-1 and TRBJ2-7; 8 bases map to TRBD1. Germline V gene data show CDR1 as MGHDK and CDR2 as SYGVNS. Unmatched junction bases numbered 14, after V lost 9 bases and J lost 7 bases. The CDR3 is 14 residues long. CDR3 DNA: TGTGCCAGGATACGGACAGGGCAAGTTTTGGAGCAGTACGTC. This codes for CARIRTGQVLEQYV.

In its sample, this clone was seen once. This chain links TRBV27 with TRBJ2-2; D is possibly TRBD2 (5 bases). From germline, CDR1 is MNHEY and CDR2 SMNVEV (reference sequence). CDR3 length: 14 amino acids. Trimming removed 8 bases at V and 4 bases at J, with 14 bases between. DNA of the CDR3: TGTGCCAGCCGGGGTACTCGGATCACCGGGGAGCTGTTTTTT. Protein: CASRGTRITGELFF.

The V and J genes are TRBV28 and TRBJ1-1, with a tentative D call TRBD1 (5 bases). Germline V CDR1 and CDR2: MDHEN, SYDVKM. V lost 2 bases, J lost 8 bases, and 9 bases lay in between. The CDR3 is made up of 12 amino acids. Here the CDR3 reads CASSLRTLEAFF. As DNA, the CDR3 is TGTGCCAGCAGTTTAAGGACACTGGAAGCTTTCTTT.

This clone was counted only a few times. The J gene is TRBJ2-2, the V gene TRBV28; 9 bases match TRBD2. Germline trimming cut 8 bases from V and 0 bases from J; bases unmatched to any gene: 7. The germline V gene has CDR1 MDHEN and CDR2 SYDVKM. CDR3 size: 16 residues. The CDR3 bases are TGTGCCAGCCGGGTAGCGGGGGCCGCGAACACCGGGGAGCTGTTTTTT. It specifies CASRVAGAANTGELFF.

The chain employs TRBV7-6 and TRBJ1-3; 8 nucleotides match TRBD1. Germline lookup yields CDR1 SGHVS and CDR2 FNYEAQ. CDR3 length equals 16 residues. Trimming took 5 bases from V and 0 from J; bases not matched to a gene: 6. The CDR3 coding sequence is TGTGCCAGCAGCGGGACAGGTCCTCTCTCTGGAAACACCATATATTTT. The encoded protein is CASSGTGPLSGNTIYF.

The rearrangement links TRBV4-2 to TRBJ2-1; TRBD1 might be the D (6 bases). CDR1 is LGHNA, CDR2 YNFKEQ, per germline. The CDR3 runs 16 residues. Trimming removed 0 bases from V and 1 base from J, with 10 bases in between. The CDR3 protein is CASSQDGTQSYNEQFF. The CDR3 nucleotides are TGTGCCAGCAGCCAAGACGGGACACAGTCCTACAATGAGCAGTTCTTC.

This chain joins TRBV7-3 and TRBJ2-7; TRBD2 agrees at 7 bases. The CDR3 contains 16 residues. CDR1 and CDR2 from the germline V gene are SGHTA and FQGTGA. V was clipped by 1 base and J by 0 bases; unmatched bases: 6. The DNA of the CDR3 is TGTGCCAGCAGCTTAAGAGGACTAGAGCCCTCCTACGAGCAGTACGTC. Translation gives CASSLRGLEPSYEQYV.

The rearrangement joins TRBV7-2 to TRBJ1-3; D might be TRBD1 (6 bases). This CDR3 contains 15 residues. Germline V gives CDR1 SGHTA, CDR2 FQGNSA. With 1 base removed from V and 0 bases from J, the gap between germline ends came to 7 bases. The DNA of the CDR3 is TGTGCCAGCAGCTTAGACAGGGTCTCTGGAAACACCATATATTTT. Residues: CASSLDRVSGNTIYF.

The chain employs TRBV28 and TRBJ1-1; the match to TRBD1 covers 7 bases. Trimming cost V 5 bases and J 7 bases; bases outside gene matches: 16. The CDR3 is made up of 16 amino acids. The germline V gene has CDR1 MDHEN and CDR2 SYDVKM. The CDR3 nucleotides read TGTGCCAGCAGTCCTCAGACAGGGACGGGGTTCGATGAAGCTTTCTTT. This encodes CASSPQTGTGFDEAFF.

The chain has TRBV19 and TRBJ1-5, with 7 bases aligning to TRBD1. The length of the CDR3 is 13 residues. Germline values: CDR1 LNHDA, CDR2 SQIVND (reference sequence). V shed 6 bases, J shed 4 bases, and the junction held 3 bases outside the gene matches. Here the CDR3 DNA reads TGTGCCAGTAGGACAGGGACTAATCAGCCCCAGCATTTT. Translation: CASRTGTNQPQHF.

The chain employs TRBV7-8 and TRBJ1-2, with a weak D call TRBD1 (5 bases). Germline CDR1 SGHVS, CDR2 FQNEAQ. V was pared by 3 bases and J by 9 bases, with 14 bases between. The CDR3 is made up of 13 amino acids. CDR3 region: CASSFRGGRSYTF. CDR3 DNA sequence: TGTGCCAGCAGCTTTCGGGGCGGGAGAAGCTACACCTTC.

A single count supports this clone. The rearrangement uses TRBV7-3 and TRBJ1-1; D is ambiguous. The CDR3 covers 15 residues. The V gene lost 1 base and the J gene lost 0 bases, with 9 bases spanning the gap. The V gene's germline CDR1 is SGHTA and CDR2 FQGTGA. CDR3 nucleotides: TGTGCCAGCAGCTTAATGGCGGGCATGAACACTGAAGCTTTCTTT. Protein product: CASSLMAGMNTEAFF.